This TCR beta chain emerged from a study of technical replicates of blood from a handful of donors. Method: immunoSEQ multiplex PCR; TCRdb's copy keeps in-frame clones and lacks some. The sample has tens of thousands of clones, roughly 91% seen once. The TCR sequence derives from a human donor in good health. Some clones in this sample may be carry-over from other donors' samples. The sequenced sample consisted of PBMCs.

The CDR3 DNA sequence: TGTGCCAGTAGTATGTGGGCAGTTAACTATGGCTACACCTTC. The encoded protein is CASSMWAVNYGYTF. The J gene is TRBJ1-2, the V gene TRBV19; D remains unclear. The CDR3 sequence is 14 residues long. The germline CDR1 and CDR2 sequences are LNHDA and SQIVND (reference sequence). The V and J ends lost 3 bases and 1 base respectively, with 9 bases between them.